These 27 T cell receptor beta chains came from one sample sequenced in a study of T cells in Graves' hyperthyroidism and ophthalmopathy. RNA transcripts gave rise to amplified TCR beta CDR3 regions. Using the HTBI primer set, a first-round RT-PCR was run on the TCR CDR3. TCRdb analysed the multiplex PCR reads with MiXCR anew, one entry per CDR3 protein. The table has roughly 400,000 distinct CDR3 sequences, around an eighth seen once. The sample comprised blood. These receptors were collected from a middle-aged man with Graves' ophthalmopathy.

This chain connects TRBV19 to TRBJ2-1; 11 bases map to TRBD1. The CDR3 consists of 17 residues. Trimming removed 7 bases from V and 6 bases from J; junction bases left unmatched: 14. Germline V gene sequence: CDR1 LNHDA, CDR2 SQIVND (reference sequence). The CDR3 nucleotides read TGTGCCAGTACCCTAAGGGGGACAGGGGGTTTTTTCAATGAGCAGTTCTTC. Translated: CASTLRGTGGFFNEQFF. Combining the CDR3 with reference TRBV19 and TRBJ2-1 gives the whole variable domain DGGITQSPKYLFRKEGQNVTLSCEQNLNHDAMYWYRQDPGQGLRLIYYSQIVNDFQKGDIAEGYSVSREKKESFPLTVTSAQKNPTAFYLCASTLRGTGGFFNEQFFGPGTRLTVL.

The sample holds many counts of this clonotype. The chain is built from TRBV6-1 and TRBJ2-3, with D unresolved. Trimming cost V 8 bases and J 4 bases, with 13 bases left between them. This CDR3 is 13 amino acids long. Germline-derived CDR1 and CDR2 are MNHNS and SASEGT. The CDR3: CASALRQADTQYF. CDR3 DNA sequence: TGTGCCAGCGCCCTTCGGCAGGCAGATACGCAGTATTTT.

The rearrangement links TRBV5-4 to TRBJ2-1; either TRBD1 or TRBD2 may fit D (5 bases each). With 4 bases removed from V and 10 bases from J, the gap between germline ends came to 12 bases. Germline-derived CDR1 and CDR2 are SGHNT and YYREEE (reference sequence). The CDR3 spans 12 residues. The DNA of the CDR3 is TGTGCCAGCAGCCCTCTCGGGGACGAGCAGTTCTTC. It specifies CASSPLGDEQFF.

The chain has TRBV7-2 and TRBJ2-7; 7 nucleotides agree with TRBD1. V trimming: 0 bases; J trimming: 1 base; junction bases outside the gene matches: 3. The germline V gene has CDR1 SGHTA and CDR2 FQGNSA. This CDR3 is built from 15 residues. The CDR3 DNA follows: TGTGCCAGCAGCTTAGCTGGGACAGAATCCTACGAGCAGTACTTC. Translated, it gives CASSLAGTESYEQYF.

This clonotype was recorded a few times. The chain carries TRBV5-1 and TRBJ2-7, with 13 nucleotides matching TRBD2. This CDR3 is 18 amino acids long. After removal of 1 base from V and 2 bases from J, the junction contained 9 bases not matched to a gene. The germline gives CDR1 SGHRS, CDR2 YFSETQ. The CDR3 here is CASSLRWTSGSEPYEQYF. The DNA of the CDR3 is TGCGCCAGCAGCTTGCGGTGGACTAGCGGGAGCGAACCCTACGAGCAGTACTTC.

This clonotype was detected only a few times. This chain connects TRBV3-1 to TRBJ2-6, with TRBD2 as a possible D gene (6 bases). The V and J ends lost 7 bases and 13 bases respectively, with 17 bases between them. Germline values: CDR1 LGHDT, CDR2 YNNKEL (reference sequence). The CDR3 loop spans 13 amino acids. The CDR3 spells CASNSLGGSVLTF. Written as DNA, the CDR3 is TGTGCCAGCAACTCTTTGGGGGGATCTGTCCTGACTTTC.

Details on this clonotype: It may be a read error: a sequence one base away is much more abundant. The rearrangement links TRBV11-2 to TRBJ1-2; 9 nucleotides match TRBD1. The V gene end was trimmed by 7 bases and the J gene end by 4 bases; junction bases not matched to a gene: 10. CDR1 is SGHAT and CDR2 is FQNNGV in the germline V gene. The CDR3 runs 15 residues. The CDR3 reads CASNQATGGAYGYTF. The CDR3 DNA follows: TGTGCCAGCAACCAGGCGACAGGGGGTGCCTATGGCTACACCTTC.

Many counts were recorded for this clonotype. The chain employs TRBV5-1 and TRBJ2-5; TRBD1 matches at 10 bases. The CDR3 is made up of 13 amino acids. V dropped 4 bases and J dropped 6; count of bases not matched to a gene: 3. Germline V gene data show CDR1 as SGHRS and CDR2 as YFSETQ. The CDR3 nucleotides are TGCGCCAGCAGCAGTGACAGGGGGCAGACCCAGTACTTC. This encodes CASSSDRGQTQYF.

This clonotype was seen at least ten times. The genes are TRBV13 and TRBJ2-7; 12 nucleotides agree with TRBD2. The germline V gene has CDR1 PRHDT and CDR2 FYEKMQ (reference sequence). The V and J ends lost 4 bases and 4 bases, in that order; junction bases with no gene match: 5. The CDR3 is 15 residues long. The CDR3 DNA follows: TGTGCCAGCAGCTACCTGACTAGCGGGAGTTACGAGCAGTACTTC. Translation gives CASSYLTSGSYEQYF.

V usage is TRBV5-4 and J usage is TRBJ1-1; D remains unclear. The germline gives CDR1 SGHNT, CDR2 YYREEE (reference sequence). V lost 5 bases, J lost 4 bases, and 12 bases lay in between. This CDR3 is built from 13 residues. CDR3 DNA sequence: TGTGCCAGCAGGGAGGAGTACTTCACTGAAGCTTTCTTT. Amino acid sequence: CASREEYFTEAFF.

This chain uses TRBV6-1 with TRBJ2-3; 12 bases agree with TRBD2. CDR1 MNHNS and CDR2 SASEGT come from the germline V gene. V lost 7 bases, J lost 7 bases, and 15 bases stayed unmatched. The CDR3 contains 17 residues. CDR3 protein: CASTKGSSGRDLNTQYF. CDR3 sequence (DNA): TGTGCCAGCACTAAGGGGTCTAGCGGGAGGGACTTGAATACGCAGTATTTT.

There are many counts of this clonotype. V usage is TRBV3-1 and J usage is TRBJ2-7; D ambiguous. Looked up from germline, CDR1 is LGHDT and CDR2 is YNNKEL (reference sequence). The CDR3 loop spans 14 amino acids. V dropped 0 bases and J dropped 6 bases, with 12 bases sitting between them. The CDR3 coding sequence is TGTGCCAGCAGCCAAGACTCGGCTCGGGTCGAGCAGTACTTC. Translating gives CASSQDSARVEQYF.

J is TRBJ2-7 and V is TRBV30; 7 bases are a match to TRBD2. The better agreement between TRBJ2-1 and the DNA end casts doubt on the J call. The CDR3 is 16 amino acids. From germline, CDR1 is GTSNPN and CDR2 SVGIG (reference sequence). The chain's CDR3 is CAWSVLVGGSYNEQFF. CDR3 DNA sequence: TGTGCCTGGAGTGTACTGGTGGGAGGGAGCTACAATGAGCAGTTCTTC.

This clonotype was counted ten times or more. DNA of the CDR3: TGTGCCAGCAGCCCAGCGGCCCCCTCCTATGGCTACACCTTC. It encodes CASSPAAPSYGYTF. J is TRBJ1-2 and V is TRBV11-2; D not resolved. The CDR3 is 14 residues long. The V end was cut by 5 bases, the J end by 4 bases, with 14 bases between. Germline assignment: CDR1 SGHAT and CDR2 FQNNGV.

The CDR3 DNA reads as TGTGCCATCGAGCAGGCGGAGGTCATCACAGATACGCAGTATTTT. This sequence encodes CAIEQAEVITDTQYF. The chain has TRBV10-3 and TRBJ2-3, with a possible D match to TRBD2 (5 bases). Germline values: CDR1 ENHRY, CDR2 SYGVKD. With 8 bases removed from V and 2 bases from J, the gap between germline ends came to 17 bases. CDR3 size: 15 residues.

The table lists this clonotype with many counts. The rearrangement uses TRBV12-3 or TRBV12-4 and TRBJ1-5, with TRBD1 as a possible D gene (6 bases). Trimming shortened V by 5 bases and J by 5 bases, and 13 bases separated the two germline ends. The CDR3 totals 14 residues. This CDR3 is CASSPGAGDQPQHF. The CDR3 bases are TGTGCCAGCAGTCCCGGGGCAGGGGATCAGCCCCAGCATTTT.

This clonotype was picked up a small number of times. The chain carries TRBV6-1 and TRBJ1-1; D is possibly TRBD1 (6 bases). This CDR3 spans 14 amino acids. Deletions cut 6 bases from V and 3 bases from J, with 14 bases between. In germline, CDR1 is MNHNS, CDR2 SASEGT. The CDR3 DNA reads as TGTGCCAGCAGACCCGGACAGAGACACACTGAAGCTTTCTTT. This gives the protein CASRPGQRHTEAFF.

This clonotype was detected many times. The chain uses TRBV28 and TRBJ2-3; the D is unclear. This CDR3 has 18 residues. Per the germline V gene, CDR1 is MDHEN and CDR2 is SYDVKM. V dropped 4 bases and J dropped 4 bases, with 24 bases sitting between them. CDR3 bases: TGTGCCAGCAGTTGGGCTCTGGGCAGGCAGAATTTGGCAGATACGCAGTATTTT. This translates into CASSWALGRQNLADTQYF. The whole variable domain, filled in from reference TRBV28 and TRBJ2-3, reads DVKVTQSSRYLVKRTGEKVFLECVQDMDHENMFWYRQDPGLGLRLIYFSYDVKMKEKGDIPEGYSVSREKKERFSLILESASTNQTSMYLCASSWALGRQNLADTQYFGPGTRLTVL.

This chain connects TRBV20-1 to TRBJ1-2; D unclear. Germline-derived CDR1 and CDR2 are DFQATT and SNEGSKA (reference sequence). V was clipped by 3 bases and J by 4 bases, with 15 bases between them. The CDR3 is made up of 14 amino acids. CDR3 protein: CSASIHSPGYGYTF. CDR3 in DNA: TGCAGTGCTAGTATACACTCGCCCGGCTATGGCTACACCTTC.

V and J are TRBV9 and TRBJ2-3; TRBD2 aligns across 11 bases. The CDR3 length is 17 residues. The V gene's germline CDR1 is SGDLS and CDR2 YYNGEE. After removal of 0 bases from V and 5 bases from J, the junction contained 8 bases not matched to a gene. Here the CDR3 reads CASSVVTSGSLVDTQYF. DNA of the CDR3: TGTGCCAGCAGCGTAGTTACTAGCGGGAGTCTCGTAGATACGCAGTATTTT.

Many counts were recorded for this clonotype. The CDR3 region has the DNA TGTGCCACCAGTGACCTCTACGAGCAGTACTTC. Its translation is CATSDLYEQYF. The chain has TRBV24-1 and TRBJ2-7, with no clear D. V lost 4 bases, J lost 3 bases, and 3 bases lay in between. Germline assignment: CDR1 KGHDR and CDR2 SFDVKD. The CDR3 loop spans 11 amino acids.

This clonotype was detected a few times. V and J are TRBV20-1 and TRBJ2-1; D perhaps matches TRBD2 (6 bases). Trimming left V 4 bases short and J 7 bases short, with 14 bases between. The CDR3 is 13 amino acids. Germline V gene lookup returns CDR1 DFQATT and CDR2 SNEGSKA (reference sequence). CDR3 sequence reads: CSATGVIKNEQFF. The CDR3 bases are TGCAGTGCTACGGGGGTCATCAAGAATGAGCAGTTCTTC.

The sample holds many counts of this clonotype. The J gene is TRBJ2-7, the V gene TRBV20-1; TRBD2 matches at 9 bases. The germline gives CDR1 DFQATT, CDR2 SNEGSKA (reference sequence). The V and J ends lost 0 bases and 3 bases, in that order; junction bases with no gene match: 12. This CDR3 has 17 residues. The CDR3 nucleotides are TGCAGTGCTAGAGATATTAGGGGTGGGACTAGCTTCTACGAGCAGTACTTC. Its protein is CSARDIRGGTSFYEQYF.

The table lists this clonotype with many counts. J is TRBJ2-5 and V is TRBV7-2; 10 bases fit TRBD2. The CDR3 is made up of 16 amino acids. Germline assignment: CDR1 SGHTA and CDR2 FQGNSA. Trimming took 2 bases from V and 4 from J; bases not matched to a gene: 7. CDR3 DNA sequence: TGTGCCAGCAGCTTAAGATTAGCGGGAGGCGGAGAGACCCAGTACTTC. Encoded protein: CASSLRLAGGGETQYF. The variable domain in full, completed from reference TRBV7-2 and TRBJ2-5, reads GAGVSQSPSNKVTEKGKDVELRCDPISGHTALYWYRQSLGQGLEFLIYFQGNSAPDKSGLPSDRFSAERTGGSVSTLTIQRTQQEDSAVYLCASSLRLAGGGETQYFGPGTRLLVL.

This clonotype turned up a few times. DNA for the CDR3: TGTGCCAGCAGACAGGGTGGGGCGGCTGGAAACACCATATATTTT. The encoded protein is CASRQGGAAGNTIYF. The gene calls are TRBV27 and TRBJ1-3, with D perhaps TRBD1 (6 bases). V lost 6 bases, J lost 2 bases, and 14 bases lay in between. The CDR3 sequence is 15 residues long. Germline V gene lookup returns CDR1 MNHEY and CDR2 SMNVEV (reference sequence).

This clonotype has a handful of counts. The gene calls are TRBV19 and TRBJ2-3, with a weak D call TRBD2 (6 bases). From germline, CDR1 is LNHDA and CDR2 SQIVND (reference sequence). V was cut by 5 bases and J by 5 bases, with 17 bases left in between. The CDR3 loop spans 15 amino acids. CDR3 DNA: TGTGCCAGTAGTCTAACGGCGGGAAGGTTAGATACGCAGTATTTT. Translating gives CASSLTAGRLDTQYF. The complete variable domain, with remaining parts taken from reference TRBV19 and TRBJ2-3, reads DGGITQSPKYLFRKEGQNVTLSCEQNLNHDAMYWYRQDPGQGLRLIYYSQIVNDFQKGDIAEGYSVSREKKESFPLTVTSAQKNPTAFYLCASSLTAGRLDTQYFGPGTRLTVL.

This clonotype was picked up many times. The chain is built from TRBV20-1 and TRBJ2-1, with unresolved D. V was cut by 0 bases and J by 0 bases, with 12 bases left in between. This CDR3 comprises 16 residues. In germline, CDR1 is DFQATT, CDR2 SNEGSKA (reference sequence). The CDR3 protein is CSARDLKVGSYNEQFF. CDR3 DNA sequence: TGCAGTGCTAGAGATCTCAAGGTGGGCTCCTACAATGAGCAGTTCTTC.